Included here is one T cell receptor beta chain sequence, with context. What it binds is not known. J gave up 4 bases and V 8 bases, and 4 bases lay outside the gene matches. Germline CDR1 reads KGHSH; CDR2 reads LQKENI. The CDR3 extends over 13 amino acids. The source of the sample is a study of cytomegalovirus exposure and HLA in healthy donors. Amplification used 60 Vbeta primers and 13 Jbeta primers. Some clones are missing from TCRdb's copy, which holds only in-frame ones; the method was immunoSEQ multiplex PCR. The sample data list around 140,000 clones. Broader study findings: In an earlier analysis, about 87% or about 30%: the productive usage of most TCR beta V segments.

The clonotype originates from a male donor in good health and CMV-seronegative. Sequenced: PBMCs. The chain combines TRBV18 with TRBJ2-3, with TRBD1 identical over 9 bases. In DNA, the CDR3 is TGTGCCAGCGCGGACAGGGGATCAGATACGCAGTATTTT. Translated, it gives CASADRGSDTQYF.